What follows is one T cell receptor beta chain and its context. The antigen is unknown. This sample stems from a study of OX40 agonist ivuxolimab in advanced cancers. Study-wide results and caveats: Compared with others, partial responders at 0.1-3.0 mg/kg displayed clonal expansion among the lowest.

Produced via immunoSEQ multiplex PCR; TCRdb's table is partial and in-frame only. The table includes fewer than 85,000 clones, 75% to 90% detected once. The germline gives CDR1 SNHLY, CDR2 FYNNEI. With 6 bases clipped from V and 6 bases from J, the junction kept 8 bases outside the gene matches. This CDR3 is 15 amino acids long. Autoimmune disease history or systemic immunosuppression led to patient exclusion. This chain connects TRBV2 to TRBJ1-6, with TRBD1 identical over 7 bases. The material was CD4+ or CD8+ T cells sorted from blood, obtained in a trial of the OX40 agonist ivuxolimab. This receptor was identified in an adult with an advanced solid tumor such as melanoma, head and neck, liver or kidney cancer. The CDR3 region is CASSPGTASNSPLHF. As DNA, the CDR3 is TGTGCCAGCAGCCCCGGGACAGCTAGTAATTCACCCCTCCACTTT.